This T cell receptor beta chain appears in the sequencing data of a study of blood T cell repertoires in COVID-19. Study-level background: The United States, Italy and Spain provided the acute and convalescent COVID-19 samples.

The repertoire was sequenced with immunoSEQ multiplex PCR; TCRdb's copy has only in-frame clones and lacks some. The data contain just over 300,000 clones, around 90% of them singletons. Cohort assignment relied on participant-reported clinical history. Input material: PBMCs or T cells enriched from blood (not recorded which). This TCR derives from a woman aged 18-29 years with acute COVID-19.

CDR3 in amino acids: CSASWGTGRPTEAFF. Written as DNA, the CDR3 is TGCAGTGCTAGTTGGGGGACAGGGAGACCCACTGAAGCTTTCTTT. The rearrangement uses TRBV20-1 and TRBJ1-1, with 9 bases fitting TRBD1. This CDR3 spans 15 amino acids. The germline CDR1 and CDR2 sequences are DFQATT and SNEGSKA (reference sequence). J gave up 4 bases and V 3 bases, and 9 bases lay outside the gene matches.